This TCR beta chain was identified during a study of identical twins (dated by TCRdb to 2016 to 2018). Looking at the study overall: To test whether fetal clonotypes persist, this study deep-sequenced TCR alpha and beta repertoires from monozygotic twins, from unrelated adults of various ages, and from cord blood. To rule out contamination, the twin experiments were replicated at different times with different library preparation protocols.

Every donor in the study was a healthy Caucasian. The researchers also sequenced three unrelated adults who were not twins: a male aged 18 to 30, a male aged 50 to 59, and a female aged 50 to 59. Using Miltenyi CD45RO+ enrichment and human naive T-cell isolation kits, memory (CD45RO+) and naive T cells were isolated from PBMC. This clonotype came up a few times. Its target antigen remains unknown. Base qualities are missing; no much larger clone stands one base away. The germline V gene (reference sequence) sets CDR1 to LNHNV and CDR2 to YYDKDF. V is clipped by 1 base and J by 7 bases, and the sequence between their germline boundaries is 14 bases long. The CDR3, cysteine through phenylalanine, is 15 amino acids long. Only the CDR3 DNA is retained, 45 bases long and in frame from the first base. Beyond this particular receptor, the publication reports: Because the same donors could not be followed over many years, conclusions were based on cross-sectional statistical analysis. Zero-insertion analyses could be partly confounded by invariant T cells such as MAIT and iNKT, although diverse VJ usage argued against such confounding for most clonotypes. Excess twin sharing in beta out-of-frame sequences was weaker because fewer shared sequences lowered the signal-to-noise ratio. Fewer insertions were carried by abundant cord blood beta clonotypes; a weaker similar trend was observed in young adult naive repertoires, while no such trend was observed in memory repertoires. In monozygotic twins, recombination models systematically underestimated out-of-frame TCR alpha sharing, but the models matched the sharing seen between unrelated individuals. Compared with coincidental sharing between unrelated individuals, out-of-frame TCR alpha sequences shared between twins had an excess of sequences with low generation probability.

The library was made by 5' RACE. Sequencing instrument: Illumina HiSeq 2000. Template switching added a universal primer binding site, and the final cDNA carried a unique molecular identifier that allowed TCR cDNA molecules to be counted accurately. Specific primers in the conserved constant-segment region were used to synthesize first-strand cDNA for the TCR alpha and beta chains. To control for contamination, every cDNA library was double barcoded, receiving both a SMART-Mk sample barcode and Illumina barcodes. Two successive PCR steps introduced TruSeq adapter sequences along with Illumina sample barcodes. Sequencing of the TCR alpha and beta cDNA libraries was done on the Illumina HiSeq platform using custom primers. The authors processed their data as follows. Raw reads were processed with MiGEC to extract unique molecular identifiers, and MiXCR was used to determine CDR3 positions. Recombination models were inferred per individual with the repgenHMM and IGoR tools using an EM algorithm. Shared clonotypes were analyzed with the tcR package in R, and sharing was normalized by the product of cloneset sizes. To study raw recombination free of thymic and clonal selection effects, out-of-frame nonproductive sequences were analyzed. TCRdb reran the public reads through fastp at Q25 and MiXCR, keeping productive beta chains. Rows merge per CDR3 protein into single entries with the most common DNA and genes. The authors' filters were not applied to this entry. The sample includes 350,000 to 450,000 distinct CDR3 sequences, with about 18% observed a single time. The leading ten clones occupy roughly 12% of the sample.

The chain was built from TRBV15 and TRBJ2-1, with the D gene too uncertain to name. The sequence was obtained from a man aged 45-65 years in good health. Sequencing was done on a sample of naive T cells sorted from blood. The cell subset or site tag for this specimen amounts to: cells isolated with a human naive T-cell isolation kit. The CDR3 reads CATSRASSLRNEQFF. The nucleotides are TGTGCCACCAGCAGAGCTTCTTCTCTGAGGAATGAGCAGTTCTTC. The CDR3, completed at both ends by the reference TRBV15 and TRBJ2-1 genes, gives the full variable domain DAMVIQNPRYQVTQFGKPVTLSCSQTLNHNVMYWYQQKSSQAPKLLFHYYDKDFNNEADTPDNFQSRRPNTSFCFLDIRSPGLGDTAMYLCATSRASSLRNEQFFGPGTRLTVL.